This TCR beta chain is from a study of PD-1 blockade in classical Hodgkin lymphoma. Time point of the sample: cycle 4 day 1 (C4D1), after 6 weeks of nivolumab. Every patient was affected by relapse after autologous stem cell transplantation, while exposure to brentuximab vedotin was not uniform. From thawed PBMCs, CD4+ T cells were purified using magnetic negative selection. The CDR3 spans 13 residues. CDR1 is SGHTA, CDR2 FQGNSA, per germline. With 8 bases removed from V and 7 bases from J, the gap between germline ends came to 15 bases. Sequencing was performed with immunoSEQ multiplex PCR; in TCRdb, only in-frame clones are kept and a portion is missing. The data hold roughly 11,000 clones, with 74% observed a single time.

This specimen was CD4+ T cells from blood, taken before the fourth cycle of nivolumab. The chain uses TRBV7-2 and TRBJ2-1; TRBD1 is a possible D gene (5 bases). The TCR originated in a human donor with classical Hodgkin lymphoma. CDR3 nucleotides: TGTGCCAGCGAAAATTCGCCAGGGAATGAGCAGTTCTTC. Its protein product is CASENSPGNEQFF.